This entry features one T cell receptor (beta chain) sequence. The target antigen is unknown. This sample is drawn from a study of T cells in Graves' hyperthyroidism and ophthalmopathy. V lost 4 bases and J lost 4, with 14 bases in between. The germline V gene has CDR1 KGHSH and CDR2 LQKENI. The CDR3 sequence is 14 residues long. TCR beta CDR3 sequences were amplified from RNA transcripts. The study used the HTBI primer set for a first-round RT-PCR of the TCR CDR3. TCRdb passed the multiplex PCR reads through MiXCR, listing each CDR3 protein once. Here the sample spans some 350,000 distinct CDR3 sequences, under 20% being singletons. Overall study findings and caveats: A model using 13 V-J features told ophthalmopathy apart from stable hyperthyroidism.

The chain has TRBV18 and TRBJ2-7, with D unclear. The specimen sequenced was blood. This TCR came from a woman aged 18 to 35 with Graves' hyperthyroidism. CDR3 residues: CASSRTQERYEQYF. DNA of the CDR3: TGTGCCAGCTCACGGACCCAGGAGCGTTACGAGCAGTACTTC. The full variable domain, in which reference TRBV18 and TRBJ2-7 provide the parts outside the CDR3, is NAGVMQNPRHLVRRRGQEARLRCSPMKGHSHVYWYRQLPEEGLKFMVYLQKENIIDESGMPKERFSAEFPKEGPSILRIQQVVRGDSAAYFCASSRTQERYEQYFGPGTRLTVT.